This entry describes one TCR beta chain. Antigen: not known. This entry is derived from a study of PD-1 blockade in classical Hodgkin lymphoma. Study overall: Patients in the cohort were put on intravenous nivolumab, 3 mg/kg every 2 weeks. General study findings and limits: The study found that TCR diversity rose significantly by C4D1 in CD4+ but not CD8+ cells.

Germline CDR1 and CDR2: LGHNA and YNFKEQ. The CDR3 is 15 residues long. The V and J ends lost 1 base and 3 bases respectively, with 12 bases between them. TCRdb's table, derived via immunoSEQ multiplex PCR, lists solely in-frame clones and lacks some. The table shows 20,000 or so clones, with 80% occurring only once. All trial patients relapsed after autologous stem cell transplantation. The source was peripheral blood mononuclear cells (PBMCs), collected before the second cycle of nivolumab. The chain carries TRBV4-2 and TRBJ1-2, with D perhaps matching TRBD1 (6 bases). This TCR was recovered from a human donor with classical Hodgkin lymphoma. The CDR3 bases are TGTGCCAGCAGCCAAGGTTCACAGGGTGACTATGGCTACACCTTC. Residues: CASSQGSQGDYGYTF.